Given below is one T cell receptor (beta chain) in context. The sample belongs to a study of blood T cell repertoires in COVID-19. Overall study context: From the United States, Italy and Spain came samples of acute and convalescent COVID-19. Sources were T cells, B-cell-depleted T cells, or PBMCs; the material itself was cDNA or gDNA.

In the authors' methods: Amplified reference gene primers provided the basis for estimating nucleated cell counts. Profiling relied on immunoSEQ multiplex PCR, and the TCRdb table lists in-frame clones only, not all of them. Clonal size and the V and J genes are those of that table, whereas D and trimming came from the DNA. This table holds 50,000 to 70,000 clones, 80% to 95% found once. V gave up 9 bases and J gave up 3 bases; unmatched junction bases: 4. This CDR3 is built from 13 residues. Per the germline V gene, CDR1 is LNHDA and CDR2 is SQIVND (reference sequence). The TCR comes from a man in his sixties with acute or convalescent COVID-19. The chain links TRBV19 to TRBJ2-7; TRBD1 matches 11 bases. Material: peripheral blood. This chain's CDR3 is CASGGTGGYEQYF. The DNA for the CDR3 is TGTGCCAGCGGGGGGACAGGGGGCTACGAGCAGTACTTC.